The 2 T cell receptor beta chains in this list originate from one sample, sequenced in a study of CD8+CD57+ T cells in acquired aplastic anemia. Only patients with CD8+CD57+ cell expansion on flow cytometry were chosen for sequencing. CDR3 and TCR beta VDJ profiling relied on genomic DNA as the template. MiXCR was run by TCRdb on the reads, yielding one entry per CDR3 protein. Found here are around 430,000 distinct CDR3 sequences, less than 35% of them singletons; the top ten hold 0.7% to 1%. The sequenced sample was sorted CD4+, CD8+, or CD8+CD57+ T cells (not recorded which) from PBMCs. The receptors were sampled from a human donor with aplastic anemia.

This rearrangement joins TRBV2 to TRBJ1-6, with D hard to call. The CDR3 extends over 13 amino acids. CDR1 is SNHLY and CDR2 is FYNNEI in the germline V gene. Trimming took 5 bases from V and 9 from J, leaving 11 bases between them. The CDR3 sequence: CASSRLAGSPLHF. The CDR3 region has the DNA TGTGCCAGCAGTCGACTAGCGGGTTCACCCCTCCACTTT.

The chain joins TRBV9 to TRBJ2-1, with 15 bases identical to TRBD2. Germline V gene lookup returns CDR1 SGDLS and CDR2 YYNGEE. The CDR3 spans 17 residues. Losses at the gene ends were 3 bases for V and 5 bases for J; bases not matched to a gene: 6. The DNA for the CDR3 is TGTGCCAGCAGCGCTATCGGACTAGCGGGAGGGGACAATGAGCAGTTCTTC. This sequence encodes CASSAIGLAGGDNEQFF.